This is a list of T cell receptor beta chains from one sample in a study of identical twins. TCRdb used MiXCR to reprocess the 5' RACE reads, holding one entry per CDR3 protein. The sample holds roughly 720,000 distinct CDR3 sequences, roughly 18% seen once. This same sample was also part of a study on T cells expressing NK-cell markers.

The sample taken for sequencing was PBMCs. These receptors were taken from a woman aged 18-30 years in good health. CDR3s leave out the opening cysteine and the closing phenylalanine or tryptophan. The order of the fields is V gene, J gene, CDR3 protein.

TRBV5-6	TRBJ2-7	ASSFDATGYEQY
TRBV20-1	TRBJ2-1	SALSHGGHNEQF
TRBV6-1	TRBJ1-3	ASRQGTFSGNTIY
TRBV9	TRBJ2-3	ASSTRGDTQY
TRBV10-3	TRBJ1-2	AISDRTEPTNYGYT
TRBV12-3/TRBV12-4	TRBJ2-3	ASMRGGRGTDTQY
TRBV20-1	TRBJ2-7	SATLTAAGDEQY
TRBV20-1	TRBJ2-1	SAPLLAGGGEQF
TRBV11-2	TRBJ2-7	ASSSRVGLGDRGYEQY
TRBV6-2/TRBV6-3	TRBJ2-7	ASSYRKPHSYEQY
TRBV5-6	TRBJ1-6	ASSLNRGERPLH